This T cell receptor (beta chain) originates from a study of spatial heterogeneity in lung cancer. Using its own MiXCR run on the 5' RACE reads, TCRdb lists one record per CDR3 protein. The sample includes roughly 82,000 distinct CDR3 sequences, over 10% of them seen just once. This clonotype was seen repeatedly, ten times or more. Stated time point: sample taken at primary tumor resection. The input material, whole RNA from tumor, nontumor lung or frozen PBMC, was sequenced unsorted. CDR1 GTSNPN and CDR2 SVGIG come from the germline V gene (reference sequence). CDR3 size: 13 residues. V was trimmed by 0 bases and J by 9 bases, leaving 14 bases between them.

The TCR comes from a male donor with early-stage non-small cell lung cancer. The sequencing here drew on PBMCs, taken at surgery. This chain links TRBV30 with TRBJ1-1, with D unresolved. Here the CDR3 reads CAWSVDGSIKAFF. The CDR3 DNA reads as TGTGCCTGGAGTGTTGATGGATCGATTAAAGCTTTCTTT.